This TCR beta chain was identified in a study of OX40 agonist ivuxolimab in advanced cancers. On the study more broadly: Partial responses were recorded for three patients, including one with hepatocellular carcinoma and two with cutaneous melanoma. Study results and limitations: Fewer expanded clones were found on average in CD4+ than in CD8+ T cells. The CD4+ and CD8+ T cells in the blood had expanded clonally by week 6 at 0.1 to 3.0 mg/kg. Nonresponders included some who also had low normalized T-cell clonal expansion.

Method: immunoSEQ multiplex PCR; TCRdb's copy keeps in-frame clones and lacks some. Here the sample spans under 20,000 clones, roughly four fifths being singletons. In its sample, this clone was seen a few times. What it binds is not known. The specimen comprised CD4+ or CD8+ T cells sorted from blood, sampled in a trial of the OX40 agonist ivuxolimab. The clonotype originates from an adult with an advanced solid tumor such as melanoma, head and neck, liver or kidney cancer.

The CDR3 DNA reads TGCGCCAGCAGAGGACTGCAAGAGACCCAGTACTTC. It codes for CASRGLQETQYF. This rearrangement joins TRBV5-1 to TRBJ2-5; maybe TRBD2 (5 bases). This CDR3 is built from 12 residues. Germline values: CDR1 SGHRS, CDR2 YFSETQ. The germline V and J ends were trimmed by 5 bases and 2 bases, with 7 bases remaining between them.